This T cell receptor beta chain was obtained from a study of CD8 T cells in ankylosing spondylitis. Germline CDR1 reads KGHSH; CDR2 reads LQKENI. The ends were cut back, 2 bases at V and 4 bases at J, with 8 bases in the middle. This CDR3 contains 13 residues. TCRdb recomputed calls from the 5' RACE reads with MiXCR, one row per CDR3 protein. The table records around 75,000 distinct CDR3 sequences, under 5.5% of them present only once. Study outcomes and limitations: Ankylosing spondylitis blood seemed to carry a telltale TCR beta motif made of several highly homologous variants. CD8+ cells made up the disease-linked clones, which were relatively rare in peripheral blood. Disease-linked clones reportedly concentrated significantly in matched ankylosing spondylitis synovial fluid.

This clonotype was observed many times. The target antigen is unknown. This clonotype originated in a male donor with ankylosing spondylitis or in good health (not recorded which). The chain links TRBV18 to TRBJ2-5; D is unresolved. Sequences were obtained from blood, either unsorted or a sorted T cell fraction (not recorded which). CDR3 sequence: CASSPGVGETQYF. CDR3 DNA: TGTGCCAGCTCACCAGGGGTCGGAGAGACCCAGTACTTC.